Following are 7 T cell receptor beta chains from one sample sequenced in a study of CD8 T cells in Susac syndrome. 0.5 to 1 ug RNA was reverse transcribed with random hexamers. One entry per CDR3 protein results from TCRdb running MiXCR on the immunoSEQ multiplex PCR reads. This table holds over 120,000 distinct CDR3 sequences, more than 85% found once. Input material: CD4+ T cells from PBMCs. The receptors come from a human donor with Susac syndrome.

The chain combines TRBV24-1 with TRBJ2-3; 9 bases fit TRBD2. The germline V gene encodes CDR1 KGHDR and CDR2 SFDVKD. The CDR3 consists of 16 residues. Trimming took 6 bases from V and 4 from J; bases not matched to a gene: 10. CDR3 nucleotide sequence: TGTGCCACCAGTTCCGGAGCGGGGGGCCTTCCAGATACGCAGTATTTT. It codes for CATSSGAGGLPDTQYF.

The chain uses TRBV25-1 and TRBJ2-1; 9 positions agree with TRBD1. The V gene end was trimmed by 7 bases and the J gene end by 6 bases; junction bases not matched to a gene: 7. The CDR3 covers 14 residues. CDR1 and CDR2 from the germline V gene are MGHDK and SYGVNS. CDR3 sequence (DNA): TGTGCCAGCACAACCGGGACAGGGATCAATGAGCAGTTCTTC. Residues: CASTTGTGINEQFF.

V usage is TRBV14 and J usage is TRBJ2-7; possible D gene TRBD2, 5 bases. Trimming removed 4 bases at V and 3 bases at J, with 10 bases between. The CDR3 is made up of 13 amino acids. In germline, CDR1 is SGHDN, CDR2 FVKESK. This CDR3 reads CASSPRAGYEQYF. Here the CDR3 DNA reads TGTGCCAGCAGCCCACGGGCGGGCTACGAGCAGTACTTC.

This chain joins TRBV12-3 or TRBV12-4 and TRBJ1-2; D is unresolved. The CDR3 contains 14 residues. Trimming shortened V by 2 bases and J by 4 bases, and 11 bases separated the two germline ends. This CDR3 reads CASSLRVRSYGYTF. The CDR3 nucleotides read TGTGCCAGCAGTTTAAGGGTCAGATCCTATGGCTACACCTTC.

The chain employs TRBV20-1 and TRBJ1-2, with D hard to call. V was trimmed by 3 bases and J by 7 bases, leaving 9 bases between them. The CDR3 runs 11 residues. Looked up from germline, CDR1 is DFQATT and CDR2 is SNEGSKA (reference sequence). The CDR3, as DNA: TGCAGTGCTAGCCGGGCCTCTGGCTACACCTTC. Translated: CSASRASGYTF.

This clonotype showed up just a few times. The chain carries TRBV30 and TRBJ1-1; D may be TRBD1 (5 bases). The germline V gene encodes CDR1 GTSNPN and CDR2 SVGIG (reference sequence). V was cut by 0 bases and J by 2 bases, with 10 bases left in between. The CDR3 runs to 14 residues. Here the CDR3 reads CAWSVPGLNTEAFF. CDR3 bases: TGTGCCTGGAGTGTACCAGGGCTTAACACTGAAGCTTTCTTT.

This clonotype was detected only once. The chain recombines TRBV30 with TRBJ2-7, with a tentative D call TRBD1 (5 bases). V shed 5 bases and J shed 7 bases, with 15 bases lying between them. Germline V gene data show CDR1 as GTSNPN and CDR2 as SVGIG (reference sequence). The CDR3 has 12 amino acids. The CDR3, as DNA: TGTGCCTGGTCCCCCCAGGGTGGGGAGCAGTACTTC. This codes for CAWSPQGGEQYF.